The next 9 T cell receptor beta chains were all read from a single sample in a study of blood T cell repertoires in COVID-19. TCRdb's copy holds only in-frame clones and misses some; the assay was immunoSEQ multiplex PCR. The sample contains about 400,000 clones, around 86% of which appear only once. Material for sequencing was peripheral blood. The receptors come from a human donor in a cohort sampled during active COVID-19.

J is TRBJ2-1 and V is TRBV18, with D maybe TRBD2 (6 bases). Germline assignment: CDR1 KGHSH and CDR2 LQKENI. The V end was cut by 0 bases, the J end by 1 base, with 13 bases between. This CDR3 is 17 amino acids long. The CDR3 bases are TGTGCCAGCTCACCACCGGGGGGTGATGGGTCCTACAATGAGCAGTTCTTC. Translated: CASSPPGGDGSYNEQFF. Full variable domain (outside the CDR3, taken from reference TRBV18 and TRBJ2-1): NAGVMQNPRHLVRRRGQEARLRCSPMKGHSHVYWYRQLPEEGLKFMVYLQKENIIDESGMPKERFSAEFPKEGPSILRIQQVVRGDSAAYFCASSPPGGDGSYNEQFFGPGTRLTVL.

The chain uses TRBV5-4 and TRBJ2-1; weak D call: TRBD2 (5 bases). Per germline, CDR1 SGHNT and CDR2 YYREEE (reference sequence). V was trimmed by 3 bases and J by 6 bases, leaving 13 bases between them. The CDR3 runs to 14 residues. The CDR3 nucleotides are TGTGCCAGCAGCTATGGAACTAGATTCAATGAGCAGTTCTTC. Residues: CASSYGTRFNEQFF.

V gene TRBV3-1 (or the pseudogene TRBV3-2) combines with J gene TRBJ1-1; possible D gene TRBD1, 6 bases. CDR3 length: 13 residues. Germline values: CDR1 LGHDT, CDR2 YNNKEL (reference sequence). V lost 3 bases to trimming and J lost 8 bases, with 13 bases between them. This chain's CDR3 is CASSQTGGWEAFF. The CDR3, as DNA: TGTGCCAGCAGCCAGACAGGTGGATGGGAAGCTTTCTTT.

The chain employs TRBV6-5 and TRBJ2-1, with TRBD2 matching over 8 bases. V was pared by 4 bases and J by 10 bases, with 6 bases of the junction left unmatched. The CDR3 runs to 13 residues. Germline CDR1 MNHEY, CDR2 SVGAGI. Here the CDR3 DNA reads TGTGCCAGCAGTTCGGGACTAGAGTACGAGCAGTTCTTC. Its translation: CASSSGLEYEQFF.

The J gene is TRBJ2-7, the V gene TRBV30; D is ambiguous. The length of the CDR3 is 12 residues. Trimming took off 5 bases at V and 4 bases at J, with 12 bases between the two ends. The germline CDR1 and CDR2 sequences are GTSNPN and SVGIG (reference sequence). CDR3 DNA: TGTGCCTGGGGCCCCCCAGGATACGAGCAGTACTTC. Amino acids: CAWGPPGYEQYF.

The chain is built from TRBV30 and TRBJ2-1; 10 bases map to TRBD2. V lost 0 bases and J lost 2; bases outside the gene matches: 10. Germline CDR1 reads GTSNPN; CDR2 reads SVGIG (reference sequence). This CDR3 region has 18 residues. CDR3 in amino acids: CAWSVLRGLAGAYNEQFF. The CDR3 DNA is TGTGCCTGGAGTGTACTCCGAGGGCTAGCGGGGGCCTACAATGAGCAGTTCTTC.

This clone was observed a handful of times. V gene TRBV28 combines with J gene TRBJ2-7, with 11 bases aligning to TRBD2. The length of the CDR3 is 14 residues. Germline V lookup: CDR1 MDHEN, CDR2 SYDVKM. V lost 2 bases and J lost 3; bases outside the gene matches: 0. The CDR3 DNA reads TGTGCCAGCAGTTTAGGGACTAGCGGCTACGAGCAGTACTTC. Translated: CASSLGTSGYEQYF.

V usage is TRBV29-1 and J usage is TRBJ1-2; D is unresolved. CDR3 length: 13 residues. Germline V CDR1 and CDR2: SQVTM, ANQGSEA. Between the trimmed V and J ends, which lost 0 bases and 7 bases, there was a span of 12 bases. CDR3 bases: TGCAGCGTTGAAGATTACGGGATGCCTGGCTACACCTTC. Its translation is CSVEDYGMPGYTF.

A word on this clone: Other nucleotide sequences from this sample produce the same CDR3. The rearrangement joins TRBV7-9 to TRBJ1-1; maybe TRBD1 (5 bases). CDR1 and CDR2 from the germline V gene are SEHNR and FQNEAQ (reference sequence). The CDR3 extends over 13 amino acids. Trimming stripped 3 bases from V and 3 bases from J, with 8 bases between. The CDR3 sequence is CASSFTGDTEAFF. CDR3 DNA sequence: TGTGCCAGCAGCTTCACAGGTGACACTGAAGCTTTCTTT.